Following are 29 T cell receptor beta chains from one sample sequenced in a study of early T cells in non-severe SARS-CoV-2 infection. TCRdb redid the calling of the 5' RACE reads with MiXCR, one entry per CDR3 protein. Among 35,000 to 45,000 distinct CDR3 sequences, about 12% were seen once, and the ten largest hold approximately 16%. Source material: whole blood. All receptors derive from an adult who was a healthcare worker with PCR-confirmed SARS-CoV-2 infection or an uninfected control (not recorded which).

Only a few counts were recorded for this clonotype. The chain joins TRBV29-1 to TRBJ2-1; TRBD1 matches 8 bases. The V gene end was trimmed by 6 bases and the J gene end by 7 bases; junction bases not matched to a gene: 2. The CDR3 length is 11 residues. Germline V gene lookup returns CDR1 SQVTM and CDR2 ANQGSEA. DNA of the CDR3: TGCAGCGTACGACAGGGGAATGAGCAGTTCTTC. Its translation is CSVRQGNEQFF.

The chain has TRBV2 and TRBJ2-3; no firm D call. Trimming left V 7 bases short and J 2 bases short, with 10 bases between. The CDR3 has 13 amino acids. Germline V lookup: CDR1 SNHLY, CDR2 FYNNEI. The CDR3 coding sequence is TGTGCCAGCAATGGACGGTTCACAGATACGCAGTATTTT. This codes for CASNGRFTDTQYF. Combining the CDR3 with reference TRBV2 and TRBJ2-3 gives the whole variable domain EPEVTQTPSHQVTQMGQEVILRCVPISNHLYFYWYRQILGQKVEFLVSFYNNEISEKSEIFDDQFSVERPDGSNFTLKIRSTKLEDSAMYFCASNGRFTDTQYFGPGTRLTVL.

This sequence joins TRBV2 and TRBJ2-3; no reliable D call. The CDR3 extends over 12 amino acids. V lost 3 bases to trimming and J lost 4 bases, with 5 bases between them. From germline, CDR1 is SNHLY and CDR2 FYNNEI. CDR3 nucleotide sequence: TGTGCCAGCAGTGATTCGGCAGATACGCAGTATTTT. Amino acids: CASSDSADTQYF.

This clonotype has only one observation. The CDR3 loop reads CASRLWVGQGANEQYF. The CDR3 DNA is TGTGCCAGCAGGCTATGGGTAGGACAGGGGGCGAATGAGCAGTACTTC. This sequence joins TRBV28 and TRBJ2-7, with TRBD1 identical over 11 bases. J lost 7 bases, V lost 6 bases, and 14 bases had no gene match. Germline CDR1 is MDHEN and CDR2 is SYDVKM. The CDR3 length is 16 residues.

The chain recombines TRBV28 with TRBJ2-7; D unresolved. Trimming left V 6 bases short and J 9 bases short, with 21 bases between. The CDR3 has 14 residues. Germline-derived CDR1 and CDR2 are MDHEN and SYDVKM. The CDR3: CASSSTALSTRQYF. The CDR3 DNA is TGTGCCAGCAGCTCCACGGCACTATCTACGAGGCAGTACTTC.

This clonotype showed up many times. The chain links TRBV29-1 to TRBJ1-3; no clear D. CDR1 is SQVTM and CDR2 is ANQGSEA in the germline V gene. CDR3 length equals 13 residues. V lost 4 bases to trimming and J lost 4 bases, with 11 bases between them. CDR3 in amino acids: CSVGQSAGNTIYF. The CDR3 bases are TGCAGCGTTGGCCAGTCTGCCGGAAACACCATATATTTT.

In its sample, this clonotype was seen a few times. V usage is TRBV6-5 and J usage is TRBJ1-4; a weak D match, TRBD1 (6 bases). Per germline, CDR1 MNHEY and CDR2 SVGAGI. The V end lost 7 bases, the J end lost 0 bases, and 12 bases lay between the germline ends. The CDR3 spans 15 residues. The CDR3 is CASKGGGATNEKLFF. CDR3 in DNA: TGTGCCAGCAAAGGAGGGGGTGCAACTAATGAAAAACTGTTTTTT.

In its sample, this clonotype is medium-sized. This chain uses TRBV6-5 with TRBJ2-1; D is ambiguous. The CDR3 runs 11 residues. Germline V gene data show CDR1 as MNHEY and CDR2 as SVGAGI. V was cut by 6 bases and J by 10 bases, with 10 bases left in between. The CDR3 DNA reads TGTGCCAGCAGCAGCCCCTCCGAGCAGTTCTTC. Translating it yields CASSSPSEQFF.

This clonotype was seen only a few times. This chain uses TRBV6-6 with TRBJ2-7; D might be TRBD2 (5 bases). The V end lost 2 bases, the J end lost 2 bases, and 22 bases lay between the germline ends. The germline gives CDR1 MNHNY, CDR2 SVGAGI (reference sequence). CDR3 length: 18 residues. CDR3 in DNA: TGTGCCAGCAGTTACCCGACCAAAGGATCGAAGAGGGCCTACGAGCAGTACTTC. Encoded protein: CASSYPTKGSKRAYEQYF.

This clonotype was detected a few times. The chain has TRBV29-1 and TRBJ1-2; tentative D call: TRBD1 (5 bases). Germline values: CDR1 SQVTM, CDR2 ANQGSEA. The CDR3 loop spans 14 amino acids. V was cut by 7 bases and J by 6 bases, with 21 bases left in between. The CDR3 coding sequence is TGCAGCGCCCGGGCATCGTGGGGCACAGATGGCTACACCTTC. This codes for CSARASWGTDGYTF.

This clonotype was found many times. This sequence joins TRBV7-3 and TRBJ2-1, with a tentative D call TRBD2 (6 bases). Trimming stripped 1 base from V and 10 bases from J, with 11 bases between. The CDR3 has 13 amino acids. Germline V gene data show CDR1 as SGHTA and CDR2 as FQGTGA. As DNA, the CDR3 is TGTGCCAGCAGCTTAAATAGCGGAGCAGAGCAGTTCTTC. The encoded protein is CASSLNSGAEQFF.

This clonotype was picked up a small number of times. The J gene is TRBJ1-2, the V gene TRBV9; 7 bases match TRBD1. The V gene's germline CDR1 is SGDLS and CDR2 YYNGEE. The CDR3 loop spans 14 amino acids. Trimming took 3 bases from V and 2 from J; bases not matched to a gene: 4. The CDR3 DNA follows: TGTGCCAGCAGCGCACCGACAGGGAACTATGGCTACACCTTC. This encodes CASSAPTGNYGYTF. The full variable domain, rest sourced from reference TRBV9 and TRBJ1-2, is DSGVTQTPKHLITATGQRVTLRCSPRSGDLSVYWYQQSLDQGLQFLIQYYNGEERAKGNILERFSAQQFPDLHSELNLSSLELGDSALYFCASSAPTGNYGYTFGSGTRLTVV.

This clonotype was recorded many times. V gene TRBV5-1 combines with J gene TRBJ2-2; D assignment may be TRBD1 or TRBD2 (5 bases each). The V and J ends lost 4 bases and 0 bases respectively, with 10 bases between them. The CDR3 consists of 15 residues. Germline V lookup: CDR1 SGHRS, CDR2 YFSETQ. The CDR3 DNA follows: TGCGCCAGCAGCATGGGACGGTCGAACACCGGGGAGCTGTTTTTT. This codes for CASSMGRSNTGELFF.

The V gene is TRBV27, the J gene TRBJ1-4; the match to TRBD1 covers 7 bases. CDR1 and CDR2 from the germline V gene are MNHEY and SMNVEV (reference sequence). This CDR3 is 16 amino acids long. After removal of 4 bases from V and 4 bases from J, the junction contained 9 bases not matched to a gene. The CDR3 nucleotides are TGTGCCAGCAGTTACCACATCCGGGACAGTAATGAAAAACTGTTTTTT. Protein sequence: CASSYHIRDSNEKLFF.

This clonotype was recorded many times. This chain connects TRBV9 to TRBJ1-1; possibly TRBD1 for D (5 bases). V gave up 3 bases and J gave up 3 bases, with 12 bases separating them. This CDR3 region has 14 residues. The germline CDR1 and CDR2 sequences are SGDLS and YYNGEE. CDR3 residues: CASSASLGDTEAFF. The CDR3 bases are TGTGCCAGCAGCGCGAGTTTGGGGGACACTGAAGCTTTCTTT.

This clonotype occurred many times. This rearrangement joins TRBV14 to TRBJ2-1; TRBD1 agrees at 10 bases. The CDR3 has 20 residues. Germline values: CDR1 SGHDN, CDR2 FVKESK. V shed 3 bases, J shed 4 bases, and the junction held 18 bases outside the gene matches. Here the CDR3 DNA reads TGTGCCAGCAGCCACCCCCATGGGGACAGGGGAGGGTTCACTTACAATGAGCAGTTCTTC. Its translation is CASSHPHGDRGGFTYNEQFF. Full variable domain (remainder filled in from reference TRBV14 and TRBJ2-1): EAGVTQFPSHSVIEKGQTVTLRCDPISGHDNLYWYRRVMGKEIKFLLHFVKESKQDESGMPNNRFLAERTGGTYSTLKVQPAELEDSGVYFCASSHPHGDRGGFTYNEQFFGPGTRLTVL.

In its sample, this clonotype was seen once. One end of the junction is discordant with germline, which a read error may explain. The chain links TRBV7-9 to TRBJ2-6, with D perhaps TRBD1 (5 bases). Germline lookup yields CDR1 SEHNR and CDR2 FQNEAQ (reference sequence). CDR3 length equals 15 residues. CDR3 nucleotides: TGTGCCAGCAGCCACCGCATCTCTGGGGCCAACGTCCTGCCTTTC. Its protein product is CASSHRISGANVLPF.

This clonotype was recorded a few times. The chain has TRBV6-5 and TRBJ2-7, with D possibly called TRBD1 or TRBD2 (6 bases each). CDR3 length: 13 residues. CDR1 and CDR2 from the germline V gene are MNHEY and SVGAGI. V was trimmed by 8 bases and J by 3 bases, leaving 14 bases between them. DNA of the CDR3: TGTGCCAGCTCCCCGGGGGCAGACTACGAGCAGTACTTC. Translation: CASSPGADYEQYF.

V gene TRBV4-1 combines with J gene TRBJ2-2; TRBD2 matches at 11 bases. J was trimmed by 4 bases and V by 0 bases; bases with no gene match: 4. CDR1 is MGHRA and CDR2 is YSYEKL in the germline V gene. CDR3 length: 17 residues. DNA of the CDR3: TGCGCCAGCAGCCAAGAGGGGACTAGCGGTTTCACCGGGGAGCTGTTTTTT. Translated, it gives CASSQEGTSGFTGELFF.

At least ten counts were recorded for this clonotype. The rearrangement joins TRBV4-3 to TRBJ2-7; tentative D call: TRBD2 (6 bases). The V end was cut by 5 bases, the J end by 1 base, with 15 bases between. Germline V lookup: CDR1 LGHNA, CDR2 YSLEER. This CDR3 is built from 15 residues. The CDR3 DNA is TGCGCCAGCAGCTCTTACTATCGGGAGTCCTACGAGCAGTACTTC. This encodes CASSSYYRESYEQYF.

The chain has TRBV6-4 and TRBJ2-1, with D tentatively TRBD1 (6 bases). Trimming pared 6 bases from V and 7 bases from J, leaving 10 bases between. The CDR3 consists of 12 residues. Germline CDR1 is MRHNA and CDR2 is SNTAGT. The CDR3 bases are TGTGCCAGCAGCCCTCAGGGGAATGAGCAGTTCTTC. Residues: CASSPQGNEQFF.

This clonotype appeared many times. The genes are TRBV7-3 and TRBJ2-2, with TRBD2 identical over 7 bases. The J segment lost 4 bases and the V segment lost 1 base, leaving 3 bases of the junction unmatched. This CDR3 spans 15 amino acids. Germline V gene data show CDR1 as SGHTA and CDR2 as FQGTGA. CDR3 nucleotide sequence: TGTGCCAGCAGCTTAAATGCGGGAGTCACCGGGGAGCTGTTTTTT. This encodes CASSLNAGVTGELFF.

This clonotype was observed many times. The genes are TRBV25-1 and TRBJ2-1; TRBD2 is a possible D gene (6 bases). V lost 5 bases and J 9 bases, leaving 20 bases between the germline ends. The CDR3 loop spans 15 amino acids. Germline CDR1 and CDR2: MGHDK and SYGVNS. Written as DNA, the CDR3 is TGTGCCAGCAGTTCACACCCGGGACTCCAGGGTGAGCAGTTCTTC. It encodes CASSSHPGLQGEQFF.

The V call is TRBV7-2, the J call TRBJ2-3; 8 nucleotides agree with TRBD2. Trimming cost V 3 bases and J 5 bases; bases outside gene matches: 4. In germline, CDR1 is SGHTA, CDR2 FQGNSA. This CDR3 has 14 amino acids. The CDR3 spells CASSLGLAGDTQYF. The CDR3 nucleotides read TGTGCCAGCAGCTTGGGCCTAGCGGGAGATACGCAGTATTTT.

This clonotype was observed a few times. The chain uses TRBV27 and TRBJ1-1; TRBD1 aligns across 7 bases. The germline V gene has CDR1 MNHEY and CDR2 SMNVEV (reference sequence). Trimming cost V 5 bases and J 5 bases; bases outside gene matches: 14. The CDR3 consists of 16 residues. Here the CDR3 reads CASSPQRDRATTEAFF. CDR3 coding DNA: TGTGCCAGCAGTCCTCAGCGCGACAGGGCGACTACTGAAGCTTTCTTT.

This clonotype was counted many times. V and J are TRBV6-6 and TRBJ1-5, with D uncertain. Germline V gives CDR1 MNHNY, CDR2 SVGAGI (reference sequence). The V gene lost 6 bases and the J gene lost 0 bases, with 3 bases spanning the gap. The CDR3 contains 12 residues. CDR3 sequence: CASSDSNQPQHF. CDR3 sequence (DNA): TGTGCCAGCAGCGATAGCAATCAGCCCCAGCATTTT.

This clonotype was seen at least ten times. The chain links TRBV7-9 to TRBJ2-3; 10 bases are shared with TRBD2. Trimming at V came to 5 bases and at J to 4 bases, leaving 6 bases not matched to a gene. The V gene's germline CDR1 is SEHNR and CDR2 FQNEAQ (reference sequence). The CDR3 spans 15 residues. The CDR3 spells CASSILAGEPDTQYF. CDR3 bases: TGTGCCAGCAGCATCCTAGCGGGAGAACCAGATACGCAGTATTTT.

The J gene is TRBJ2-7, the V gene TRBV27; TRBD1 aligns across 10 bases. J lost 4 bases, V lost 3 bases, and 9 bases had no gene match. The CDR3 consists of 16 residues. Germline CDR1 is MNHEY and CDR2 is SMNVEV (reference sequence). Written as DNA, the CDR3 is TGTGCCAGCAGTTTTATGTTTGGGACAGGGGCTTACGAGCAGTACTTC. It translates to CASSFMFGTGAYEQYF.

The CDR3: CASSHDGEALGAFF. The CDR3 bases are TGTGCCAGCAGCCACGACGGAGAGGCGCTGGGAGCTTTCTTT. The V gene is TRBV6-2 or TRBV6-3, the J gene TRBJ1-1; no reliable D call. Germline values: CDR1 MNHEY, CDR2 SVGEGT. The CDR3 has 14 amino acids. Deletions cut 6 bases from V and 10 bases from J, with 21 bases between.